This T cell receptor beta chain was sequenced in a study of shared clonotypes between healthy human individuals. Here immunoSEQ multiplex PCR was the method, and the copy in TCRdb shows in-frame clones only, minus some. In the table there are about 1.5 million clones, around 97% of which are singletons. Sequenced input: naive CD4+ T cells sorted from blood. Specified subset: CD45RA+ positively selected. This receptor was taken from a man aged 25 to 40 in good health.

CDR3 residues: CASSLVLGGEQFF. CDR3 bases: TGTGCCAGCAGCTTAGTTCTGGGGGGGGAGCAGTTCTTC. This chain uses TRBV7-2 with TRBJ2-1; 7 bases align to TRBD2. Germline CDR1 reads SGHTA; CDR2 reads FQGNSA. This CDR3 has 13 amino acids. Losses at the gene ends were 1 base for V and 10 bases for J; bases not matched to a gene: 4. Full variable domain (rest looked up from reference TRBV7-2 and TRBJ2-1): GAGVSQSPSNKVTEKGKDVELRCDPISGHTALYWYRQSLGQGLEFLIYFQGNSAPDKSGLPSDRFSAERTGGSVSTLTIQRTQQEDSAVYLCASSLVLGGEQFFGPGTRLTVL.